The clone carrying this TCR beta chain is a singleton in its sample. The repertoire was sequenced with immunoSEQ multiplex PCR; TCRdb's copy has only in-frame clones and lacks some. The sample has tens of thousands of clones; about 74% are singletons. The sample is drawn from a study of T cell responses to AZD1222 COVID-19 vaccine. V gave up 4 bases and J gave up 0 bases, with 16 bases separating them. Germline assignment: CDR1 SGHRS and CDR2 YFSETQ. This CDR3 contains 16 residues. The V and J genes are TRBV5-1 and TRBJ1-1; D unresolved. This TCR came from an adult in good health. The material sequenced was peripheral blood, taken on day 0 of AZD1222 vaccination. CDR3 nucleotide sequence: TGCGCCAGCAGCCTGGAGGTTGGCAGGATGAACACTGAAGCTTTCTTT. It specifies CASSLEVGRMNTEAFF. Full variable domain (missing parts from reference TRBV5-1 and TRBJ1-1): KAGVTQTPRYLIKTRGQQVTLSCSPISGHRSVSWYQQTPGQGLQFLFEYFSETQRNKGNFPGRFSGRQFSNSRSEMNVSTLELGDSALYLCASSLEVGRMNTEAFFGQGTRLTVV.